This entry concerns a single T cell receptor beta chain. All trial patients relapsed after autologous stem cell transplantation. The data were taken from a study of PD-1 blockade in classical Hodgkin lymphoma. Clones were sequenced by immunoSEQ multiplex PCR, and TCRdb holds only the in-frame ones, with some missing. The data show 13,000 or so clones, around 77% seen once. Germline V lookup: CDR1 KGHSH, CDR2 LQKENI. This CDR3 is 14 amino acids long. V trimming: 5 bases; J trimming: 6 bases; junction bases outside the gene matches: 9. This chain links TRBV18 with TRBJ2-7; 8 bases line up with TRBD1. The sequence was obtained from a human donor with classical Hodgkin lymphoma. Sequences were derived from peripheral blood mononuclear cells (PBMCs), sampled at baseline. The DNA of the CDR3 is TGTGCCAGCTCAGGAGGACAGGGCGGATCCGAGCAGTACGTC. It is translated as CASSGGQGGSEQYV.